This TCR beta chain derives from a study of PD-L1 blockade in urothelial cancer. Time point of the sample: peripheral blood 6 weeks after treatment start. This table comes from immunoSEQ multiplex PCR, and its TCRdb copy is limited to in-frame clones, with some not included. The table has 50,000 or so clones, approximately 85% seen once. Source: PBMCs, taken around atezolizumab (anti-PD-L1) treatment. The TCR comes from a middle-aged man with urothelial cancer.

The CDR3 DNA reads TGTGCCTGGAGTGACGGACAGGCTAACTATGGCTACACCTTC. This translates into CAWSDGQANYGYTF. The chain uses TRBV30 and TRBJ1-2; 7 nucleotides line up with TRBD1. The trim removed 1 base at V and 0 bases at J, leaving 2 bases unmatched. Germline V CDR1 and CDR2: GTSNPN, SVGIG (reference sequence). The CDR3 runs 14 residues.